Following are 2 T cell receptor beta chains from one sample sequenced in a study of T cell responses to AZD1222 COVID-19 vaccine. TCRdb keeps only in-frame clones here, not all; method: immunoSEQ multiplex PCR. This table holds some 90,000 clones, 90% to 95% found once. Sequenced material: peripheral blood, taken on day 0 of MenACWY control vaccination. The receptors originated from an adult in good health.

The chain has TRBV5-1 and TRBJ2-3; D unresolved. V was clipped by 2 bases and J by 2 bases, with 12 bases between them. CDR3 size: 15 residues. Germline V gene data show CDR1 as SGHRS and CDR2 as YFSETQ. The CDR3: CASSFGNPSTDTQYF. The CDR3 region has the DNA TGCGCCAGCAGCTTTGGAAATCCGTCCACAGATACGCAGTATTTT.

The chain combines TRBV13 with TRBJ2-3; TRBD1 aligns across 7 bases. V lost 4 bases to trimming and J lost 7 bases; unmatched junction nucleotides: 5. The CDR3 has 13 residues. CDR1 is PRHDT, CDR2 FYEKMQ, per germline (reference sequence). This chain's CDR3 is CASSSGTVNTQYF. The CDR3 DNA reads as TGTGCCAGCAGCTCCGGGACAGTGAATACGCAGTATTTT.